The sequence of this TCR beta chain was determined in a study of blood T cell repertoires in COVID-19. Turning to the study itself: T cells, B-cell-depleted T cells, or PBMCs provided the cDNA or gDNA that served as material.

This clone was counted once. Cohort placement rested on clinical history that participants reported themselves. Donors in Cohort 3 counted as recovered after two negative PCRs, clearance, or symptom resolution. TCRdb keeps only in-frame clones here, not all; method: immunoSEQ multiplex PCR. The sample consists of almost 250,000 clones, 75% to 90% of them appearing once. The CDR3 spans 15 residues. Trimming removed 6 bases at V and 8 bases at J, with 20 bases between. The V gene's germline CDR1 is MDHEN and CDR2 SYDVKM. V usage is TRBV28 and J usage is TRBJ2-1, with TRBD2 as a possible D gene (6 bases). The specimen sequenced was PBMCs or T cells enriched from blood (not recorded which). The sequence was collected from a woman aged 25 to 39 who had recovered from COVID-19. Written as DNA, the CDR3 is TGTGCCAGCAGCGTGCTTAGTAGGAGGGCCCATGAGCAGTTCTTC. Its translation: CASSVLSRRAHEQFF.